Listed below are T cell receptor beta chains from one sample, sequenced in a study of control samples from healthy donors and cancer patients. Data came from immunoSEQ multiplex PCR; TCRdb stores just in-frame clones and leaves some out. The table includes 45,000 to 65,000 clones, roughly 86% detected once. The sequenced sample was PBMCs. The source of these receptors is a man between 45 and 60 years old with head and neck cancer. Both conserved end residues are part of each CDR3. Fields, in order: J gene, V gene, D gene, clone size, CDR3 protein, CDR3 DNA. The D gene is left open where the match is weak. Clone size, where shown, is once, few, many, or a class for clones that have expanded.

TRBJ2-1 TRBV11-2 TRBD2 NA CASRGTSGRYNEQFF TGTGCCAGCAGGGGGACTAGCGGGCGGTACAATGAGCAGTTCTTC
TRBJ2-5 TRBV3-1/TRBV3-2 TRBD2 NA CASSQDSPSGAETQYF TGTGCCAGCAGCCAAGATTCTCCTAGCGGTGCAGAGACCCAGTACTTC
TRBJ2-2 TRBV19 NA NA CASSSRGNTGELFF TGTGCCAGTAGTAGTCGGGGGAACACCGGGGAGCTGTTTTTT
TRBJ2-1 TRBV5-1 TRBD2 NA CASSLRRGLAGKNEQFF TGCGCCAGCAGCCTCAGGCGGGGACTAGCGGGTAAAAATGAGCAGTTCTTC
TRBJ2-1 TRBV2 TRBD1 NA CAGKQGLNNEQFF TGTGCCGGAAAACAGGGGCTGAACAATGAGCAGTTCTTC
TRBJ1-4 TRBV4-1 NA NA CASSQDFRQGSRTNEKLFF TGCGCCAGCAGCCAAGATTTCAGGCAGGGTAGCCGTACTAATGAAAAACTGTTTTTT
TRBJ2-2 TRBV9 NA NA CASSARVNTGELFF TGTGCCAGCAGCGCGAGGGTGAACACCGGGGAGCTGTTTTTT
TRBJ2-2 TRBV7-8 TRBD1 NA CASSLARAGTGNTGELFF TGTGCCAGCAGCTTAGCGAGGGCCGGGACAGGGAACACCGGGGAGCTGTTTTTT
TRBJ1-1 TRBV4-1 NA NA CASSHNHGGVNTEAFF TGCGCCAGCAGCCATAATCACGGCGGGGTAAACACTGAAGCTTTCTTT
TRBJ1-4 TRBV18 NA NA CASSVGATNEKLFF TGTGCCAGCTCAGTCGGGGCCACTAATGAAAAACTGTTTTTT
TRBJ2-1 TRBV27 TRBD2 NA CASSLRGTSGSYNEQFF TGTGCCAGCAGCCTAAGGGGGACTAGCGGGAGTTACAATGAGCAGTTCTTC
TRBJ2-7 TRBV5-6 TRBD2 NA CASSLGRLAGFDEQYF TGTGCCAGCAGCTTGGGCCGACTAGCTGGGTTCGACGAGCAGTACTTC
TRBJ1-6 TRBV6-5 NA NA CASKEYNSPLHF TGTGCCAGCAAAGAGTATAATTCACCCCTCCACTTT
TRBJ2-6 TRBV7-2 TRBD1 NA CASSLVGTGATGANVLTF TGTGCCAGCAGCTTAGTTGGGACAGGGGCCACTGGGGCCAACGTCCTGACTTTC
TRBJ2-7 TRBV25-1 NA NA CASSEWPGGAYEQYF TGTGCCAGCAGTGAATGGCCAGGGGGGGCCTACGAGCAGTACTTC
TRBJ2-7 TRBV7-2 TRBD2 NA CASSLQAGSSYEQYF TGTGCCAGCAGCTTACAAGCGGGGAGCTCCTACGAGCAGTACTTC
TRBJ2-7 TRBV7-2 TRBD1 NA CASSSGQGLEQYF TGTGCCAGCAGCTCCGGACAGGGGCTCGAGCAGTACTTC
TRBJ1-5 TRBV7-9 NA NA CASSDAGEGNQPQHF TGTGCCAGCAGCGACGCAGGGGAAGGGAATCAGCCCCAGCATTTT
TRBJ2-3 TRBV27 NA NA CASSLFGLDTQYF TGTGCCAGCAGTTTATTTGGGTTGGATACGCAGTATTTT
TRBJ1-4 TRBV11-2 TRBD1 NA CASSSDRGQEEKLFF TGTGCCAGCAGCAGCGACAGGGGGCAGGAAGAAAAACTGTTTTTT
TRBJ1-1 TRBV30 NA NA CAWSEGQLNTEAFF TGTGCCTGGAGTGAAGGACAGTTGAACACTGAAGCTTTCTTT
TRBJ1-2 TRBV6-2/TRBV6-3 TRBD1 NA CASSDPGQGLGYTF TGTGCCAGCAGCGACCCGGGACAGGGTTTGGGCTACACCTTC
TRBJ2-2 TRBV5-5 NA once CASSLTDSPANTGELFF TGTGCCAGCAGCCTCACAGACAGCCCCGCGAACACCGGGGAGCTGTTTTTT
TRBJ1-1 TRBV9 NA NA CASSGSGGMNTEAFF TGTGCCAGCAGCGGTTCGGGGGGCATGAACACTGAAGCTTTCTTT
TRBJ2-1 TRBV15 NA once CATSRDTGAPYNEQFF TGTGCCACCAGCAGAGATACCGGGGCACCCTACAATGAGCAGTTCTTC
TRBJ2-7 TRBV28 NA NA CASSLWAFGRPISYEQYF TGTGCCAGCAGTTTATGGGCGTTTGGCAGGCCGATCTCCTACGAGCAGTACTTC
TRBJ2-1 TRBV5-1 NA NA CASSFGGTYNEQFF TGCGCCAGCAGCTTCGGGGGCACCTACAATGAGCAGTTCTTC
TRBJ2-5 TRBV4-2 TRBD2 NA CASSPRSGSETQYF TGTGCCAGCAGCCCCCGTAGCGGGAGTGAGACCCAGTACTTC
TRBJ2-7 TRBV6-5 TRBD1 once CASSSPRDRAYEQYF TGTGCCAGCAGTTCCCCTCGAGACAGGGCCTACGAGCAGTACTTC
TRBJ2-7 TRBV12-3/TRBV12-4 NA once CASSSDPGVEQYF TGTGCCAGCAGTTCCGACCCAGGGGTCGAGCAGTACTTC
TRBJ2-7 TRBV16 TRBD1 NA CASRQGVVGHEQYF TGTGCCAGCCGACAGGGAGTCGTTGGCCACGAGCAGTACTTC
TRBJ2-5 TRBV28 TRBD2 NA CASSLAGGRETQYF TGTGCCAGCAGTTTAGCGGGGGGGCGGGAGACCCAGTACTTC
TRBJ2-7 TRBV19 TRBD2 NA CASSMRPATSGRIYEQYF TGTGCCAGTAGTATGAGGCCCGCGACTAGCGGGAGAATATACGAGCAGTACTTC
TRBJ2-2 TRBV5-1 NA NA CASSLVGGAGTGELFF TGCGCCAGCAGCTTGGTCGGGGGCGCGGGCACCGGGGAGCTGTTTTTT
TRBJ2-1 TRBV7-6 NA NA CASSDPAGYNEQFF TGTGCCAGCAGCGACCCCGCCGGTTACAATGAGCAGTTCTTC
TRBJ2-7 TRBV19 TRBD1 NA CASRGTARDRGPYEQYF TGTGCCAGTAGAGGGACCGCCAGGGACAGGGGGCCTTACGAGCAGTACTTC
TRBJ1-1 TRBV6-1 TRBD1 NA CASSSRQGLNTEAFF TGTGCCAGCAGTTCAAGACAGGGCCTGAACACTGAAGCTTTCTTT